The 2 T cell receptor beta chains in this list originate from one sample, sequenced in a study of blood T cell repertoires in COVID-19. Repertoires were generated with immunoSEQ multiplex PCR, while TCRdb's copy carries only in-frame clones and drops some. The sample includes about 8,700 clones, about 91% of them seen just once. The sample taken for sequencing was peripheral blood. The source of these receptors is a woman aged 45-65 years with active COVID-19.

The rearrangement joins TRBV3-1 (or the pseudogene TRBV3-2) to TRBJ1-2; 9 bases agree with TRBD1. This CDR3 spans 13 amino acids. The germline CDR1 and CDR2 sequences are LGHDT and YNNKEL (reference sequence). J was trimmed by 7 bases and V by 3 bases; bases with no gene match: 3. CDR3 in DNA: TGTGCCAGCAGCCAGACAGGGGGTCTTGGCTACACCTTC. Translated: CASSQTGGLGYTF.

CDR3 coding DNA: TGCGCCAGCAGCTTCGGGGAGTTGGATACGCAGTATTTT. Translation gives CASSFGELDTQYF. The chain joins TRBV5-1 to TRBJ2-3; TRBD2 might be the D (5 bases). The CDR3 is 13 residues long. Trimming shortened V by 2 bases and J by 6 bases, and 10 bases separated the two germline ends. CDR1 SGHRS and CDR2 YFSETQ come from the germline V gene.